This T cell receptor (beta chain) was captured in a study of liver allograft versus peripheral blood T cells (dated by TCRdb to about 2020). As for the study more broadly: T cell receptor repertoires present within transplanted livers were compared with repertoires in the peripheral blood of liver transplant recipients. General conclusions and limits of the study: T cell receptor repertoires inside liver allografts were reported to differ from those detected in peripheral blood.

Taking its sample share into account, this clonotype is medium-sized (0.01 to 0.1%). No cognate antigen has been identified for it. No quality values exist for individual bases; no much larger clone is one base distant. The run used an Illumina MiSeq. Using fastp trimming at Q25 and MiXCR clonotype assembly, TCRdb reanalyzed the public sequencing data and kept in-frame beta chains. Rows matching on CDR3 protein sequence are summarized as one entry with the most common DNA and genes. In all, the sample holds approximately 9,000 distinct CDR3 sequences, and approximately 17% of those were seen once. The ten largest clones take up approximately 1.3% of the sample. Reading from cysteine to phenylalanine, the CDR3 counts 14 amino acids. Only the CDR3 part of the read is kept: 42 bases, read in frame from the first base. V was cut back by 0 bases and J by 1 base, leaving a gap of 4 bases between them. CDR1 is given as SEHNR and CDR2 as FQNEAQ, both from the germline V gene (reference sequence).

The origin of this receptor is a human patient who had a liver transplant. Some T cells may derive from the graft donor when a transplant has been performed. Recombination linked TRBV7-9 to TRBJ1-5; the D gene cannot be resolved reliably. Read as DNA, the sequence is TGTGCCAGCAGCTTAGCAGGGAGCAATCAGCCCCAGCATTTT. Translated, it gives CASSLAGSNQPQHF.